Listed below are T cell receptor beta chains from one sample, sequenced in a study of regulatory T cells in long-lasting Graves disease. TCRdb itself ran the multiplex PCR reads through MiXCR, one entry per CDR3 protein. The repertoire includes about 660,000 distinct CDR3 sequences, around 30% of them detected once, and around 42% sits in the top ten. The sequencing used peripheral blood mononuclear cells (PBMCs), collected when the disease was refractory, from a patient treated with antithyroid drugs. Every receptor here comes from a female donor with Graves disease. Each CDR3 is given with its conserved first and last residue. D genes are given only for firm matches. Clone size is not always given. Where it is, it says once, few, many or a class for expanded clones.

D	V	size	J	CDR3	DNA
NA	TRBV12-3/TRBV12-4	many	TRBJ1-1	CASSYWGSEAFF	TGTGCCAGCAGTTACTGGGGATCTGAAGCTTTCTTT
NA	TRBV27	few	TRBJ1-6	CASSSPGTARSSPLHF	TGTGCCAGCAGTTCCCCCGGGACCGCCAGAAGTTCACCCCTCCACTTT
NA	TRBV5-6	NA	TRBJ1-4	CASSLDEGEKLFF	TGTGCCAGCAGCTTGGATGAGGGGGAAAAACTGTTTTTT
NA	TRBV11-2	NA	TRBJ2-7	CASSSQTGSYEQYF	TGTGCCAGCAGCTCTCAAACTGGCTCCTACGAGCAGTACTTC
NA	TRBV7-9	few	TRBJ2-5	CASSRVIETQYF	TGTGCCAGCAGCCGGGTGATAGAGACCCAGTACTTC
NA	TRBV20-1	NA	TRBJ1-3	CSARVAGALSGNTIYF	TGCAGTGCTAGAGTGGCAGGGGCGCTCTCTGGAAACACCATATATTTT
TRBD1	TRBV20-1	NA	TRBJ1-6	CSAPGTEPYNSPLHF	TGCAGTGCTCCCGGGACAGAGCCCTATAATTCACCCCTCCACTTT
NA	TRBV6-1	few	TRBJ1-5	CASSDPWGRWNSQPQHF	TGTGCCAGCAGTGACCCATGGGGAAGGTGGAATAGTCAGCCCCAGCATTTT
NA	TRBV12-3/TRBV12-4	many	TRBJ2-7	CASSSFLGYEQYF	TGTGCCAGCAGTTCTTTCCTGGGCTACGAGCAGTACTTC
NA	TRBV20-1	NA	TRBJ2-7	CSVTGSPTYEQYF	TGCAGTGTTACAGGGTCTCCTACCTACGAGCAGTACTTC
TRBD1	TRBV6-1	few	TRBJ2-5	CASSPQDRAMGETQYF	TGTGCCAGCAGCCCACAAGACAGGGCTATGGGGGAGACCCAGTACTTC
NA	TRBV6-1	few	TRBJ1-1	CASSETGGVSEAFF	TGTGCCAGCAGTGAAACGGGGGGCGTCAGTGAAGCTTTCTTT
TRBD1	TRBV7-9	NA	TRBJ2-1	CASSLGTGNYNEQFF	TGTGCCAGCAGCTTAGGGACAGGGAACTACAATGAGCAGTTCTTC
NA	TRBV10-2	NA	TRBJ1-2	CASSESTSRASYTF	TGCGCCAGCAGTGAGTCTACCTCCAGGGCGAGCTACACCTTC
NA	TRBV19	NA	TRBJ1-1	CASSIVRLNTEAFF	TGTGCCAGTAGTATCGTCAGACTTAACACTGAAGCTTTCTTT
NA	TRBV6-2/TRBV6-3	NA	TRBJ1-1	CASIQARNTEAFF	TGTGCCAGCATTCAGGCGAGGAACACTGAAGCTTTCTTT
TRBD2	TRBV19	NA	TRBJ2-7	CASRTAAGGGNEQYF	TGTGCCAGTAGGACAGCAGCGGGAGGAGGGAACGAGCAGTACTTC
NA	TRBV12-3/TRBV12-4	many	TRBJ1-5	CASSYTGLSGNQPQHF	TGTGCCAGCAGTTATACAGGGTTATCGGGCAATCAGCCCCAGCATTTT
TRBD1	TRBV10-3	NA	TRBJ1-6	CAISLGQGLPLHF	TGTGCCATCAGCTTGGGACAGGGTTTACCCCTCCACTTT
NA	TRBV9	NA	TRBJ1-3	CASSETENTIYF	TGTGCCAGCAGCGAAACAGAAAACACCATATATTTT
TRBD2	TRBV20-1	NA	TRBJ2-7	CSARDQLAVGREQYF	TGCAGTGCTAGAGATCAGCTAGCGGTCGGTCGGGAGCAGTACTTC
NA	TRBV6-2/TRBV6-3	few	TRBJ1-3	CASSRGADWRSGNTIYF	TGTGCCAGCAGTAGGGGCGCGGACTGGCGCTCTGGAAACACCATATATTTT
NA	TRBV7-2	NA	TRBJ1-1	CASSQKAGTVNMNTEAFF	TGTGCCAGCTCACAAAAGGCCGGCACAGTGAACATGAACACTGAAGCTTTCTTT
NA	TRBV4-1	NA	TRBJ2-7	CASSPTREASEQYF	TGCGCCAGCAGCCCAACAAGAGAGGCTAGTGAGCAGTACTTC
NA	TRBV29-1	few	TRBJ1-2	CSVPLDSNYGYTF	TGCAGCGTTCCGCTGGACAGTAACTATGGCTACACCTTC
NA	TRBV13	NA	TRBJ2-5	CASSLSWDGRETQYF	TGTGCCAGCAGCTTAAGTTGGGATGGTCGGGAGACCCAGTACTTC
NA	TRBV5-1	NA	TRBJ1-6	CASSQTEDNSPLHF	TGCGCCAGCAGTCAAACAGAGGATAATTCACCCCTCCACTTT
NA	TRBV5-1	many	TRBJ1-5	CASRLEGAGPQHF	TGCGCCAGCAGACTGGAAGGAGCGGGGCCCCAGCATTTT
NA	TRBV6-2/TRBV6-3	NA	TRBJ2-7	CASSREFPHEQYF	TGTGCCAGTTCACGGGAGTTTCCCCACGAGCAGTACTTC
NA	TRBV3-1	NA	TRBJ1-2	CASSQGEGWNYGYTF	TGTGCCAGCAGCCAAGGGGAGGGGTGGAACTATGGCTACACCTTC
TRBD1	TRBV12-3/TRBV12-4	many	TRBJ1-2	CASSFGGQGRGYTF	TGTGCCAGCAGTTTTGGGGGACAGGGACGAGGCTACACCTTC
NA	TRBV10-3	NA	TRBJ2-7	CAISESIGSSYEQYF	TGTGCCATCAGTGAGTCTATTGGGAGTTCCTACGAGCAGTACTTC
TRBD1	TRBV28	few	TRBJ1-2	CASSLLGDSLRGYTF	TGTGCCAGCAGTCTGCTGGGGGACAGCCTTCGCGGCTACACCTTC
NA	TRBV2	NA	TRBJ1-1	CASKDSRPSEAFF	TGTGCCAGCAAAGACAGCCGTCCGAGTGAAGCTTTCTTT
TRBD1	TRBV19	NA	TRBJ1-1	CASSMGRGRGTEAFF	TGTGCCAGTAGTATGGGCAGGGGGCGAGGTACTGAAGCTTTCTTT
TRBD1	TRBV2	many	TRBJ1-2	CASSEARGQWNYGYTF	TGTGCCAGCAGTGAAGCCAGGGGGCAGTGGAACTATGGCTACACCTTC
NA	TRBV12-3/TRBV12-4	few	TRBJ1-5	CASSGQHNQPQHF	TGTGCCAGCAGTGGACAGCACAATCAGCCCCAGCATTTT
NA	TRBV11-2	NA	TRBJ2-5	CASSLSGVLETQYF	TGTGCCAGCAGCTTATCCGGGGTCCTGGAGACCCAGTACTTC
NA	TRBV5-1	NA	TRBJ1-2	CASSLNTRTAYGYTF	TGCGCCAGCAGCCTAAACACCAGGACGGCCTATGGCTACACCTTC
NA	TRBV6-9	few	TRBJ2-5	CASSYSPVLQETQYF	TGTGCCAGCAGTTACTCCCCCGTCTTACAAGAGACCCAGTACTTC
TRBD2	TRBV3-1	NA	TRBJ2-5	CASSQSTSGSGAETQYF	TGTGCCAGCAGCCAATCTACTAGCGGGAGCGGGGCCGAGACCCAGTACTTC
NA	TRBV20-1	NA	TRBJ1-1	CSAGRPNTEAFF	TGCAGTGCGGGTAGACCGAACACTGAAGCTTTCTTT
NA	TRBV19	NA	TRBJ1-2	CASRYIYGYTF	TGTGCCAGTAGATATATTTACGGCTACACCTTC
NA	TRBV28	NA	TRBJ1-5	CASSYAQSQPQHF	TGTGCCAGCAGTTACGCGCAGAGCCAGCCCCAGCATTTT
TRBD2	TRBV7-9	few	TRBJ2-7	CASSLERETYEQYF	TGTGCCAGCAGCTTAGAGCGGGAGACATACGAGCAGTACTTC
NA	TRBV6-1	many	TRBJ1-1	CASSEHLGRNTEAFF	TGTGCCAGCAGTGAACATTTGGGGAGGAACACTGAAGCTTTCTTT